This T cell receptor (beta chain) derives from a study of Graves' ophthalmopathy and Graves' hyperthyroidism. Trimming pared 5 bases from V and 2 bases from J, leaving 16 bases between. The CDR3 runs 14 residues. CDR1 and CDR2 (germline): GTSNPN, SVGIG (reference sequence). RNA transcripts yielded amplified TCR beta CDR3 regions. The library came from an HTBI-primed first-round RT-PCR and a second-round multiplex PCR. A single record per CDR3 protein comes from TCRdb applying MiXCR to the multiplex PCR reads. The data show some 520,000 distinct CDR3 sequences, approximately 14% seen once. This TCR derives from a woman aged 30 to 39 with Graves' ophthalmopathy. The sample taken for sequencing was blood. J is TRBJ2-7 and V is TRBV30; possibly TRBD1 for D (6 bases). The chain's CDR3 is CAWGKIGQPYEQYF. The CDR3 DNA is TGTGCCTGGGGCAAAATCGGACAGCCCTACGAGCAGTACTTC. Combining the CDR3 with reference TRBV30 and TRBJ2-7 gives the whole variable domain SQTIHQWPATLVQPVGSPLSLECTVEGTSNPNLYWYRQAAGRGLQLLFYSVGIGQISSEVPQNLSASRPQDRQFILSSKKLLLSDSGFYLCAWGKIGQPYEQYFGPGTRLTVT.